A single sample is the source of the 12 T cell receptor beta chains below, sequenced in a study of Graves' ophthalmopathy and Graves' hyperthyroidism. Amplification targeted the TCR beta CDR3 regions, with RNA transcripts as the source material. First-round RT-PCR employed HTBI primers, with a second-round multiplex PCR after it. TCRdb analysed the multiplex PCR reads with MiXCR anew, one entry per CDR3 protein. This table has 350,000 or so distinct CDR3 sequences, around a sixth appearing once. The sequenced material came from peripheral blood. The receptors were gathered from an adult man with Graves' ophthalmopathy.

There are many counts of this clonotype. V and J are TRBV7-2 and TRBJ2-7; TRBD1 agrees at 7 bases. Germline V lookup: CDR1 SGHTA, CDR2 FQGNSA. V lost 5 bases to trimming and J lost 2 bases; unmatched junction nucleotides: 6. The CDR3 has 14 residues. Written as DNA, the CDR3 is TGTGCCAGCAGCCCGTGGACAGGTCCCTACGAGCAGTACTTC. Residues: CASSPWTGPYEQYF.

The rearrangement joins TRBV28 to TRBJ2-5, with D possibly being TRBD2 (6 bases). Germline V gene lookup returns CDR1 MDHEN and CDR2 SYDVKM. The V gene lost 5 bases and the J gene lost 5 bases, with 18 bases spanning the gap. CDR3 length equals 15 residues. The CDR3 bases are TGTGCCAGCAGTGTGGGACTCCTATACGGGGAGACCCAGTACTTC. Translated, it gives CASSVGLLYGETQYF.

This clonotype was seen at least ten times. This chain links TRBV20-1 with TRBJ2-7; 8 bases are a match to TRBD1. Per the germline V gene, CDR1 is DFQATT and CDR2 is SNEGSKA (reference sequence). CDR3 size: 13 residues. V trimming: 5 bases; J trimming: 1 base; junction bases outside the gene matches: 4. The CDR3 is CSAPRQGSYEQYF. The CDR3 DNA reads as TGCAGTGCTCCGAGACAGGGGTCCTACGAGCAGTACTTC.

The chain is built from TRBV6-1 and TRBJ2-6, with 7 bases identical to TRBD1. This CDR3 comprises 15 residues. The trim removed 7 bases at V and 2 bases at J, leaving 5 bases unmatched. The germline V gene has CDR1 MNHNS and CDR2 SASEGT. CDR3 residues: CASNPTGAGANVLTF. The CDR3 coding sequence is TGTGCCAGCAATCCAACAGGGGCTGGGGCCAACGTCCTGACTTTC.

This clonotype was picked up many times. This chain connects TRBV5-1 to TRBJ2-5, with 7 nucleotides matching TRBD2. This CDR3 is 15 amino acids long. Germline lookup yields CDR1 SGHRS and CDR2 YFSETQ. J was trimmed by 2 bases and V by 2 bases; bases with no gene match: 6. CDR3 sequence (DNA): TGCGCCAGCAGCTTTTTCCCGGGGGGACAAGAGACCCAGTACTTC. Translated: CASSFFPGGQETQYF.

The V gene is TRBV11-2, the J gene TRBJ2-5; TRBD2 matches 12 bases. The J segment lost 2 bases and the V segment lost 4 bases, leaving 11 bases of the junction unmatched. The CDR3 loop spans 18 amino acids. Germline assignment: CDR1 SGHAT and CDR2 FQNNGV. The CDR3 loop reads CASSSIYPGLAGQETQYF. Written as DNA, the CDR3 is TGTGCCAGCAGCTCAATATACCCCGGACTAGCGGGGCAAGAGACCCAGTACTTC.

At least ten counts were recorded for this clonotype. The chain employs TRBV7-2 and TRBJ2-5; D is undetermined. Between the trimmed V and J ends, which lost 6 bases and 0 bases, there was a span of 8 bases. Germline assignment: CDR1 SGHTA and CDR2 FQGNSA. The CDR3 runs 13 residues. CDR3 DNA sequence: TGTGCCAGCAGACCCAGAAACCAAGAGACCCAGTACTTC. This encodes CASRPRNQETQYF.

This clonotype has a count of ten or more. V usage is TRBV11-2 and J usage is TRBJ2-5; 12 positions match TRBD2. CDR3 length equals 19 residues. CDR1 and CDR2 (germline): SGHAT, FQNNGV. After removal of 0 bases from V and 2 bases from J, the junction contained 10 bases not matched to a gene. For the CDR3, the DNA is TGTGCCAGCAGCTTAGATCGTGGGACTAGCGGGCCCAATCAAGAGACCCAGTACTTC. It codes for CASSLDRGTSGPNQETQYF. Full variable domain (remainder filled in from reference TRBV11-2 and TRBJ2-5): EAGVAQSPRYKIIEKRQSVAFWCNPISGHATLYWYQQILGQGPKLLIQFQNNGVVDDSQLPKDRFSAERLKGVDSTLKIQPAKLEDSAVYLCASSLDRGTSGPNQETQYFGPGTRLLVL.

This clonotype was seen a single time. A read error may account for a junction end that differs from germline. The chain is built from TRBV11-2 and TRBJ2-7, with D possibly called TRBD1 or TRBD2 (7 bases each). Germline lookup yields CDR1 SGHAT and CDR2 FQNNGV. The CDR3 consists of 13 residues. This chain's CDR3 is CASSGQQGRGQHF. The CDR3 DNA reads TGTGCCAGCAGCGGCCAGCAGGGGAGGGGGCAGCACTTC. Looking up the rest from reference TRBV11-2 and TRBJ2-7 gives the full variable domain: EAGVAQSPRYKIIEKRQSVAFWCNPISGHATLYWYQQILGQGPKLLIQFQNNGVVDDSQLPKDRFSAERLKGVDSTLKIQPAKLEDSAVYLCASSGQQGRGQHFGPGTRLTVT.

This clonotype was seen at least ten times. The CDR3 region has the DNA TGCAGTGCTAGGGACCGGACGGGGGCTGGGGAGACCCAGTACTTC. It yields the protein CSARDRTGAGETQYF. This sequence joins TRBV20-1 and TRBJ2-5, with D perhaps being TRBD1 or TRBD2 (6 bases each). The CDR3 sequence is 15 residues long. Trimming removed 3 bases at V and 5 bases at J, with 19 bases between. The germline CDR1 and CDR2 sequences are DFQATT and SNEGSKA (reference sequence).

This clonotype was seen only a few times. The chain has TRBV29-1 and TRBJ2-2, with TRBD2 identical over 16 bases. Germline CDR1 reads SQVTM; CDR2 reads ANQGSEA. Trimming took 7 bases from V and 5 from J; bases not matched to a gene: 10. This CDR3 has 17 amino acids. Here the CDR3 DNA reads TGCAGCGCATTGGGGACTAGCGGGAGGGAGATGACCGGGGAGCTGTTTTTT. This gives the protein CSALGTSGREMTGELFF.

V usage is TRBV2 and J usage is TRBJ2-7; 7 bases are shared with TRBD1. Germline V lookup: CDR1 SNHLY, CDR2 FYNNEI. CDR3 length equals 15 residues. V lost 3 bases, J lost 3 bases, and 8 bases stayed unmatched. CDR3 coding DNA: TGTGCCAGCAGTGATGAGTCGAGACAGGGCTACGAGCAGTACTTC. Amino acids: CASSDESRQGYEQYF.